This entry lists 20 T cell receptor beta chains sequenced from one sample in a study of T cells in Graves' hyperthyroidism and ophthalmopathy. Amplified TCR beta CDR3 regions derived from RNA transcripts. With the HTBI primer set, the TCR CDR3 went through a first round of RT-PCR. TCRdb independently ran MiXCR on the multiplex PCR reads; one entry per CDR3 protein. The repertoire has 200,000 to 250,000 distinct CDR3 sequences, around 16% of them found once; the top ten carry about half. The sample comprised blood. The receptors shown here come from a woman between 50 and 59 years old with Graves' hyperthyroidism.

This clonotype came up a few times. The chain combines TRBV6-1 with TRBJ1-1; D ambiguous. The V gene lost 8 bases and the J gene lost 3 bases, with 19 bases spanning the gap. Germline CDR1 MNHNS, CDR2 SASEGT. The CDR3 totals 15 residues. The DNA for the CDR3 is TGTGCCAGCGTTCGGGCCGACCTCGGGGACACTGAAGCTTTCTTT. This encodes CASVRADLGDTEAFF.

This clonotype showed up just a few times. This chain connects TRBV5-1 to TRBJ2-2; D is possibly TRBD2 (5 bases). Deletions cut 7 bases from V and 4 bases from J, with 14 bases between. CDR3 size: 14 residues. Germline V gene sequence: CDR1 SGHRS, CDR2 YFSETQ. CDR3 region: CASGLAALTGELFF. The CDR3 DNA follows: TGCGCCAGCGGACTGGCAGCGCTCACCGGGGAGCTGTTTTTT.

The table lists this clonotype with a few counts. The chain carries TRBV19 and TRBJ2-1; D is perhaps TRBD2 (6 bases). The CDR3 sequence is 14 residues long. Per the germline V gene, CDR1 is LNHDA and CDR2 is SQIVND (reference sequence). Deletions cut 3 bases from V and 2 bases from J, with 8 bases between. The CDR3 nucleotides are TGTGCCAGTAGTATCGGGGGTGCCTACAATGAGCAGTTCTTC. It yields the protein CASSIGGAYNEQFF. The whole variable domain, remainder taken from reference TRBV19 and TRBJ2-1, is DGGITQSPKYLFRKEGQNVTLSCEQNLNHDAMYWYRQDPGQGLRLIYYSQIVNDFQKGDIAEGYSVSREKKESFPLTVTSAQKNPTAFYLCASSIGGAYNEQFFGPGTRLTVL.

The chain is built from TRBV6-1 and TRBJ2-3; perhaps TRBD2 as D (6 bases). Trimming removed 2 bases at V and 6 bases at J, with 12 bases between. This CDR3 is built from 14 residues. CDR1 is MNHNS, CDR2 SASEGT, per germline. The CDR3 loop reads CASSETGDLDTQYF. Here the CDR3 DNA reads TGTGCCAGCAGTGAAACTGGGGACTTGGATACGCAGTATTTT.

This clonotype showed up just a few times. The CDR3 loop reads CSVAQLMNTEAFF. In nucleotides, the CDR3 is TGCAGCGTTGCTCAGCTTATGAACACTGAAGCTTTCTTT. The chain joins TRBV29-1 to TRBJ1-1; D gene ambiguous. V was cut by 4 bases and J by 0 bases, with 9 bases left in between. CDR3 size: 13 residues. Germline CDR1 reads SQVTM; CDR2 reads ANQGSEA.

The sample holds many counts of this clonotype. J is TRBJ1-1 and V is TRBV6-1; 10 bases are shared with TRBD1. Germline V gene sequence: CDR1 MNHNS, CDR2 SASEGT. The J segment lost 2 bases and the V segment lost 8 bases, leaving 11 bases of the junction unmatched. This CDR3 is built from 16 residues. For the CDR3, the DNA is TGTGCCAGCGACGACTCGGGACAGGGGCGTAACACTGAAGCTTTCTTT. It translates to CASDDSGQGRNTEAFF.

The gene calls are TRBV11-1 and TRBJ2-1; TRBD2 matches 13 bases. CDR1 SGHAT and CDR2 FQDESV come from the germline V gene (reference sequence). V lost 5 bases, J lost 6 bases, and 10 bases stayed unmatched. The CDR3 is made up of 17 amino acids. As DNA, the CDR3 is TGTGCCAGCAGCCAGTCCCCGGGACTAGCGGGACCCAATGAGCAGTTCTTC. Translating gives CASSQSPGLAGPNEQFF.

This clonotype was detected many times. The chain combines TRBV7-3 with TRBJ1-1; possibly TRBD1 for D (5 bases). Trimming pared 1 base from V and 4 bases from J, leaving 10 bases between. The germline V gene has CDR1 SGHTA and CDR2 FQGTGA. There are 14 residues in the CDR3. The DNA for the CDR3 is TGTGCCAGCAGCTTAAGGGGGGGGGGCACTGAAGCTTTCTTT. Its translation: CASSLRGGGTEAFF.

The chain employs TRBV30 and TRBJ1-5; D might be TRBD1 (5 bases). This CDR3 region has 12 residues. With 0 bases removed from V and 15 bases from J, the gap between germline ends came to 15 bases. Germline values: CDR1 GTSNPN, CDR2 SVGIG (reference sequence). The CDR3 region is CAWSVGAPPAHF. CDR3 nucleotide sequence: TGTGCCTGGAGTGTAGGGGCCCCGCCTGCGCATTTT.

The CDR3 loop is CASSQAGASGGYTF. DNA of the CDR3: TGCGCCAGCAGCCAAGCCGGGGCGTCTGGGGGCTACACCTTC. The chain couples TRBV4-1 to TRBJ1-2; D might be TRBD1 (5 bases). The CDR3 spans 14 residues. Germline V CDR1 and CDR2: MGHRA, YSYEKL. V gave up 1 base and J gave up 8 bases, with 14 bases separating them.

In its sample, this clonotype was seen many times. DNA of the CDR3: TGTGCCAGTCACCGGACAGGGGGAGATCAGCCCCAGCATTTT. This sequence encodes CASHRTGGDQPQHF. The rearrangement uses TRBV2 and TRBJ1-5, with 10 nucleotides matching TRBD1. CDR1 and CDR2 from the germline V gene are SNHLY and FYNNEI. V lost 9 bases, J lost 5 bases, and 7 bases stayed unmatched. The CDR3 has 14 amino acids.

V and J are TRBV19 and TRBJ1-1, with a tentative D call TRBD1 (6 bases). Germline-derived CDR1 and CDR2 are LNHDA and SQIVND (reference sequence). Trimming cost V 4 bases and J 5 bases, with 14 bases left between them. The CDR3 totals 14 residues. CDR3 nucleotides: TGTGCCAGTAGTAATACAGGGAGAGGAACTGAAGCTTTCTTT. Translated, it gives CASSNTGRGTEAFF.

This clonotype has ten or more counts. V is TRBV27 and J is TRBJ2-1; no clear D. Germline V CDR1 and CDR2: MNHEY, SMNVEV (reference sequence). Deletions cut 5 bases from V and 0 bases from J, with 14 bases between. This CDR3 has 16 amino acids. For the CDR3, the DNA is TGTGCCAGCAGTGCAGACTTACAGAGCTCCTACAATGAGCAGTTCTTC. Translating gives CASSADLQSSYNEQFF.

The rearrangement uses TRBV30 and TRBJ2-1; 12 bases fit TRBD2. V trimming: 3 bases; J trimming: 0 bases; junction bases outside the gene matches: 3. The CDR3 sequence is 16 residues long. Germline CDR1 reads GTSNPN; CDR2 reads SVGIG (reference sequence). CDR3 sequence reads: CAWRATSGGSYNEQFF. As DNA, the CDR3 is TGTGCCTGGAGAGCGACTAGCGGGGGCTCCTACAATGAGCAGTTCTTC.

This clonotype has ten or more counts. This rearrangement joins TRBV29-1 to TRBJ2-7; 8 positions agree with TRBD1. The V and J ends lost 4 bases and 3 bases, in that order; junction bases with no gene match: 8. Germline V gives CDR1 SQVTM, CDR2 ANQGSEA. The CDR3 sequence is 14 residues long. CDR3 DNA sequence: TGCAGCGTTGGACCGGGACAGGACGTCTACGAGCAGTACTTC. Translation: CSVGPGQDVYEQYF.

In this sample, this clonotype turned up a few times. This chain links TRBV11-2 with TRBJ1-6; D perhaps matches TRBD1 (5 bases). Germline values: CDR1 SGHAT, CDR2 FQNNGV. CDR3 length equals 14 residues. Trimming cost V 4 bases and J 3 bases, with 7 bases left between them. The chain's CDR3 is CASSSRDYNSPLHF. The DNA of the CDR3 is TGTGCCAGCAGCTCCAGGGACTATAATTCACCCCTCCACTTT. The full variable domain, with the rest looked up from reference TRBV11-2 and TRBJ1-6, is EAGVAQSPRYKIIEKRQSVAFWCNPISGHATLYWYQQILGQGPKLLIQFQNNGVVDDSQLPKDRFSAERLKGVDSTLKIQPAKLEDSAVYLCASSSRDYNSPLHFGNGTRLTVT.

This chain links TRBV20-1 with TRBJ2-1; the match to TRBD2 covers 15 bases. The CDR3 extends over 17 amino acids. Trimming took 0 bases from V and 7 from J; bases not matched to a gene: 7. Per germline, CDR1 DFQATT and CDR2 SNEGSKA (reference sequence). CDR3 coding DNA: TGCAGTGCTAGAGATTTCGCGGGACTAGCGGGAGGAAATGAGCAGTTCTTC. It translates to CSARDFAGLAGGNEQFF.

This clonotype was found many times. This rearrangement joins TRBV6-5 to TRBJ1-1, with a tentative D call TRBD1 (5 bases). This CDR3 spans 15 amino acids. The V gene lost 2 bases and the J gene lost 0 bases, with 10 bases spanning the gap. The germline gives CDR1 MNHEY, CDR2 SVGAGI. CDR3 sequence (DNA): TGTGCCAGCAGTTACGAGGGACCTGTGAACACTGAAGCTTTCTTT. It specifies CASSYEGPVNTEAFF.

At least ten counts were recorded for this clonotype. V usage is TRBV12-3 or TRBV12-4 and J usage is TRBJ2-1; possible D gene TRBD1, 5 bases. Trimming took off 7 bases at V and 3 bases at J, with 10 bases between the two ends. The CDR3 is 13 residues long. CDR3 protein: CASTPDSYNEQFF. For the CDR3, the DNA is TGTGCCAGCACCCCAGACAGCTACAATGAGCAGTTCTTC.

The rearrangement uses TRBV7-3 and TRBJ1-3; possibly TRBD1 for D (6 bases). This CDR3 is 18 amino acids long. Trimming stripped 5 bases from V and 0 bases from J, with 20 bases between. CDR1 is SGHTA and CDR2 is FQGTGA in the germline V gene. CDR3 DNA sequence: TGTGCCAGCAGCCCGACAATCCCAGGGGTCTCCTCTGGAAACACCATATATTTT. Protein sequence: CASSPTIPGVSSGNTIYF.